Here is one T cell receptor (beta chain) with its context. The antigen remains undetermined. The source of the sample is a study of Tregs in tolerant kidney transplant recipients. Study-wide points: Few patients were studied, so findings need validation in larger groups. This study did not directly address biological reproducibility. Donor-specific Treg expansion exceeded global Treg expansion in tolerant patients, suggesting antigen drive.

Libraries were prepared by immunoSEQ multiplex PCR; TCRdb keeps only in-frame clonotypes and omits some of them. The repertoire holds around 98,000 clones, with 93% as singletons. J was trimmed by 2 bases and V by 2 bases; bases with no gene match: 4. Looked up from germline, CDR1 is SGHRS and CDR2 is YFSETQ. This CDR3 has 15 amino acids. Unstimulated regulatory T cells (CD4+CD25+CD127-), CD4+CD25- non-regulatory cells, CD4 and CD8 cells were FACS-sorted from thawed PBMCs. The chain couples TRBV5-1 to TRBJ2-7; 10 nucleotides agree with TRBD1. The source is a human donor who received a combined kidney and bone marrow transplant. Sequencing was performed on CD4+ T cells from blood, taken before the transplant. The CDR3 loop reads CASSFGTGAAYEQYF. In nucleotides, the CDR3 is TGCGCCAGCAGCTTCGGGACAGGGGCCGCCTACGAGCAGTACTTC.